The text below deals with one TCR beta chain. These data originate in a study of blood T cell repertoires in COVID-19. Looking at the study overall: The analysed material was cDNA or gDNA that came from T cells, B-cell-depleted T cells, or PBMCs.

TCRdb keeps only in-frame clones here, not all; method: immunoSEQ multiplex PCR. This table holds approximately 90,000 clones, around 86% found once. V shed 0 bases, J shed 0 bases, and the junction held 5 bases outside the gene matches. Germline V gene sequence: CDR1 GTSNPN, CDR2 SVGIG (reference sequence). This CDR3 spans 16 amino acids. The sequencing input was peripheral blood. The TCR originated in a man aged 60 to 69 with acute or convalescent COVID-19. The J gene is TRBJ1-3, the V gene TRBV30; 7 nucleotides line up with TRBD1. Here the CDR3 DNA reads TGTGCCTGGAGTGTACAGGGGAGTAACTCTGGAAACACCATATATTTT. Protein: CAWSVQGSNSGNTIYF.